This is a list of T cell receptor beta chains from one sample in a study of somatic mutations in cytotoxic T cells in rheumatoid arthritis. The data were produced by immunoSEQ multiplex PCR, yet TCRdb's version contains in-frame clones alone and is incomplete. Counted here are tens of thousands of clones, under 90% occurring once; the ten biggest clones make up about 3.4%. Sequencing was done on a sample of CD8+ T cells sorted from blood. These receptors were taken from a man in his forties or fifties in good health. Both conserved end residues are part of each CDR3. D genes are given only for firm matches. Clone size is shown for a subset of rows, as once, few, many or a class of expanded clone.

j_call,d_call,clone_size,cdr3_length,v_call,cdr3_aa,cdr3_nt
TRBJ2-7,TRBD1,NA,15,TRBV28,CASSHGQGAPYEQYF,TGTGCCAGCAGCCACGGACAGGGGGCTCCCTACGAGCAGTACTTC
TRBJ2-1,NA,NA,15,TRBV5-4,CASSPDSILYNEQFF,TGTGCCAGCAGCCCGGACTCAATTCTCTACAATGAGCAGTTCTTC
TRBJ1-5,TRBD1,NA,14,TRBV27,CASGLQGAYQPQHF,TGTGCCAGCGGCTTACAGGGGGCGTATCAGCCCCAGCATTTT
TRBJ2-7,NA,NA,15,TRBV6-7,CASKPPQEVVYEQYF,TGTGCCAGCAAACCCCCACAGGAGGTGGTCTACGAGCAGTACTTC
TRBJ1-5,NA,NA,15,TRBV19,CATLGIGGLNQPQHF,TGTGCCACCTTGGGGATCGGGGGCCTCAATCAGCCCCAGCATTTT
TRBJ2-7,NA,NA,15,TRBV5-1,CASSLWDNGYEGQYF,TGCGCCAGCAGCTTGTGGGATAACGGCTACGAGGGGCAGTACTTC
TRBJ1-2,NA,NA,14,TRBV30,CAWSVNPGLYGYTF,TGTGCCTGGAGTGTTAACCCCGGGCTCTATGGCTACACCTTC
TRBJ1-1,NA,few,13,TRBV13,CASSPRGNTEAFF,TGTGCCAGCAGCCCTCGCGGGAACACTGAAGCTTTCTTT
TRBJ2-3,NA,NA,15,TRBV4-1,CASSQDEGYTDTQYF,TGCGCCAGCAGCCAAGATGAGGGATACACAGATACGCAGTATTTT
TRBJ2-1,TRBD1,NA,13,TRBV30,CAWSVRAPGGQFF,TGTGCCTGGAGTGTACGGGCCCCAGGGGGGCAGTTCTTC
TRBJ2-2,NA,NA,16,TRBV6-6,CASSYAPAGNTGELFF,TGTGCCAGCAGTTATGCTCCGGCAGGGAACACCGGGGAGCTGTTTTTT
TRBJ1-1,NA,NA,14,TRBV25-1,CASSDDRPGPEAFF,TGTGCCAGCAGTGACGACAGACCGGGGCCTGAAGCTTTCTTT
TRBJ2-5,TRBD1,NA,11,TRBV30,CAWTGGETQYF,TGTGCCTGGACAGGGGGCGAGACCCAGTACTTC
TRBJ1-3,NA,NA,15,TRBV27,CASSLSGSSGNTIYF,TGTGCCAGCAGTTTATCGGGCAGCTCTGGAAACACCATATATTTT
TRBJ2-5,NA,NA,11,TRBV29-1,CSVVPGETQYF,TGCAGCGTTGTCCCGGGGGAGACCCAGTACTTC
TRBJ2-1,NA,NA,12,TRBV6-5,CASSHNLDEQFF,TGTGCCAGCAGCCATAACTTGGATGAGCAGTTCTTC
TRBJ2-1,NA,NA,19,TRBV15,CATSRVTFDQAHSYNEQFF,TGTGCCACCAGCAGAGTGACGTTTGATCAAGCCCATTCCTACAATGAGCAGTTCTTC
TRBJ1-1,NA,NA,15,TRBV5-1,CASSSTVFMNTEAFF,TGCGCCAGCAGCTCGACGGTTTTTATGAACACTGAAGCTTTCTTT
TRBJ2-7,NA,NA,13,TRBV6-5,CASSPGVSYEQYF,TGTGCCAGCAGTCCGGGAGTTTCGTACGAGCAGTACTTC
TRBJ2-6,TRBD1,NA,17,TRBV7-3,CASSETGFLSGANVLTF,TGTGCCAGCAGCGAGACAGGGTTTCTCTCTGGGGCCAACGTCCTGACTTTC
TRBJ2-7,TRBD2,once,14,TRBV28,CASSRREGRHEQYF,TGTGCCAGCAGTAGGAGGGAGGGCCGCCACGAGCAGTACTTC
TRBJ2-1,NA,once,15,TRBV4-1,CASSQERGGYNEQFF,TGCGCCAGCAGCCAAGAGCGAGGCGGTTACAATGAGCAGTTCTTC
TRBJ2-2,NA,NA,14,TRBV7-9,CASSLGQDTGELFF,TGTGCCAGCAGCTTAGGACAGGACACCGGGGAGCTGTTTTTT
TRBJ2-1,NA,NA,13,TRBV9,CASSVDQVNEQFF,TGTGCCAGCAGCGTAGATCAAGTAAATGAGCAGTTCTTC
TRBJ2-7,TRBD1,few,14,TRBV4-1,CASSQLQGSYEQYF,TGCGCCAGCAGCCAACTACAGGGGTCCTACGAGCAGTACTTC
TRBJ2-1,TRBD2,NA,16,TRBV29-1,CSVSGGGGSSAIEQFF,TGCAGCGTGTCCGGGGGGGGCGGGAGCTCTGCCATTGAGCAGTTCTTC
TRBJ1-5,NA,NA,12,TRBV5-4,CASSGAYQPQHF,TGTGCCAGCAGCGGGGCCTATCAGCCCCAGCATTTT
TRBJ2-1,NA,NA,17,TRBV10-3,CAISESDLAAWRYEQFF,TGTGCCATCAGTGAGTCTGATTTGGCGGCCTGGAGGTATGAGCAGTTCTTC
TRBJ1-2,NA,NA,17,TRBV7-9,CASSLPSGGTPIYGYTF,TGTGCCAGCAGCTTACCGAGCGGGGGCACCCCGATCTATGGCTACACCTTC
TRBJ1-2,NA,NA,14,TRBV15,CATSREQTNYGYTF,TGTGCCACCAGCAGAGAACAAACTAACTATGGCTACACCTTC
TRBJ2-3,TRBD2,once,15,TRBV9,CASSVELAGSDTQYF,TGTGCCAGCAGCGTAGAACTAGCGGGATCAGATACGCAGTATTTT
TRBJ1-1,NA,once,14,TRBV7-9,CASSLGQTNTEAFF,TGTGCCAGCAGCTTAGGACAGACGAACACTGAAGCTTTCTTT
TRBJ2-2,NA,NA,16,TRBV28,CASSFPPTRGPGELFF,TGTGCCAGCAGTTTCCCCCCCACCCGGGGACCCGGGGAGCTGTTTTTT
TRBJ1-1,NA,NA,13,TRBV27,CASSSTGLTEAFF,TGTGCCAGCAGTTCTACAGGGTTGACTGAAGCTTTCTTT
TRBJ2-2,NA,NA,11,TRBV29-1,CSVVDTGELFF,TGCAGCGTTGTCGACACCGGGGAGCTGTTTTTT
TRBJ2-5,NA,NA,11,TRBV6-5,CASGPQETQYF,TGTGCCAGCGGACCACAAGAGACCCAGTACTTC
TRBJ2-7,NA,NA,11,TRBV5-1,CASSLSTEQYF,TGCGCCAGCAGCTTGAGTACCGAGCAGTACTTC
TRBJ2-2,NA,NA,13,TRBV9,CASSVAGTGELFF,TGTGCCAGCAGCGTAGCGGGGACCGGGGAGCTGTTTTTT
TRBJ2-3,TRBD2,NA,14,TRBV11-2,CASSLGRGGDTQYF,TGTGCCAGCAGCTTAGGACGGGGGGGGGATACGCAGTATTTT